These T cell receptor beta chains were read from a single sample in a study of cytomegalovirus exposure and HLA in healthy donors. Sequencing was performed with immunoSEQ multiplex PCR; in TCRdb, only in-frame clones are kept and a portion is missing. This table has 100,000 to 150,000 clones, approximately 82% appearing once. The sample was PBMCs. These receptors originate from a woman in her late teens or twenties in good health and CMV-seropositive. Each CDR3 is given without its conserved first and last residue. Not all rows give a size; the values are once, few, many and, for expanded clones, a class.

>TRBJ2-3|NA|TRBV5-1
ASSWGTSGTDTQY
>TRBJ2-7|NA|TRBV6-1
ASSENGGTYEQY
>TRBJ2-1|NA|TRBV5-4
ASSLGTSGGYNEQF
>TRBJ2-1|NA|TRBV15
ATSRVASGAGYNEQF
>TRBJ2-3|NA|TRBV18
ASSPDTSGLAEEDTQY
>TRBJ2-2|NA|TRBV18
ASSPRDTGELF
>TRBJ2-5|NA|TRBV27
ASSHLAGDPKETQY
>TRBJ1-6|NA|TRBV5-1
ASRSQGVDSPLH
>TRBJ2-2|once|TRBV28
ASSLITGPNTGELF
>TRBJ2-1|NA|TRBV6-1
ASNPLDVTFNEQF
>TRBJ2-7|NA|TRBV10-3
AISGGQGATYEQY
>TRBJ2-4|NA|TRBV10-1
ASPERAPLAKNIQY
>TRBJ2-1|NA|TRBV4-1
ASSQTSGDNRNEQF
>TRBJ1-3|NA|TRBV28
ASSLQAYSGNTIY
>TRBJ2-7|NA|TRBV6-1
ASRTSGGYEQY
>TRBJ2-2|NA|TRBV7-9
ASSKTGFAGELF
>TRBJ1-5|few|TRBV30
AWSVSAGLNQPQH
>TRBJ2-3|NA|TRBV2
ASGGTGAPGDTQY
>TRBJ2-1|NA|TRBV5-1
ASRPGTSPPNEQF
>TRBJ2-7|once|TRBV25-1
ASSDNGTESTYEQY
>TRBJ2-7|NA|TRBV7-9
ASSPKDRYEQY
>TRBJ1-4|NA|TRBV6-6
ASRTGTVNEKLF
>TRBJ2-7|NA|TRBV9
ASSVEANSGRSSYEQY
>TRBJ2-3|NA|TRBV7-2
ASSPSLAGGARDTQY
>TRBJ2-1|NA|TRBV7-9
ASSQSPYNEQF
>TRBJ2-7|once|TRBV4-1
ASSHRGQGAYEQY
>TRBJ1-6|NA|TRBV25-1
ASSNTGLGGNSPLH
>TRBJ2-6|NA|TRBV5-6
ASSLVGQRYSGANVLT
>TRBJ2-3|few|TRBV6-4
ASSEAGGADTQY
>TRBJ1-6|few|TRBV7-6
ASVRDRTRGNSPLH
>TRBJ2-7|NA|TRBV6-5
ASSYTGSSYEQY
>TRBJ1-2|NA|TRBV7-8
ASSTSLSGTVGLAPNGYT
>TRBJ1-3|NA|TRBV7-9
ASSWDRDGNTIY
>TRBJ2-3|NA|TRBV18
ASSPAATLTDTQY
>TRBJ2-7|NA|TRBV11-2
ASSTRGREQY
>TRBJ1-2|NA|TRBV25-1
ASSEYFRGMKGYT
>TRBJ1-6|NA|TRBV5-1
ASSLEGVGNSPLH
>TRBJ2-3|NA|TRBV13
ASSPTTSGGLMGTQY
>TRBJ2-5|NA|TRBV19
ASTEQGAPGETQY
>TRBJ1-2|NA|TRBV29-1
SVDVVGQGARGYT
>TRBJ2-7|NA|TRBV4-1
ASSQGETPPYEQY
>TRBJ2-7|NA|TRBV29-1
SVTGRTSSYEQY
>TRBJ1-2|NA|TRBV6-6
ASSTRQGSYGYT
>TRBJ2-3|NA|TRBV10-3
AGSGAFSSTDTQY
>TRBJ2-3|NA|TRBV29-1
SVEDPGLAGGPSDTQY
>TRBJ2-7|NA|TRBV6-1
ASSVRSGYEQY
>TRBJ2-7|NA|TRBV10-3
AISAGASGTYEQY
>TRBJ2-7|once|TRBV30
ALEGFPYEQY
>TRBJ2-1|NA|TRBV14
ASSEVAGGNEQF
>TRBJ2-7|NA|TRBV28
ASRSTGRPDEQY
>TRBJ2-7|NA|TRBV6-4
ASSEDGQGAYEQY